The 3 T cell receptor beta chains given below trace back to one sample, sequenced in a study of glioma-infiltrating T cells. TCR alpha and beta CDR3 regions were amplified from RNA using iRepertoire nested multiplex PCR. TCRdb reprocessed the multiplex PCR reads with MiXCR, giving one entry per CDR3 protein. There are 90,000 to 110,000 distinct CDR3 sequences in the sample; approximately 26% occur only once, and 30% to 35% lies in the top ten. The sample consisted of glioma tissue, nonneoplastic brain tissue, or PBMCs (not recorded which). Source of these receptors: a human donor with low-grade glioma or glioblastoma, undergoing nonglioma brain surgery, or in good health (not recorded which).

This clonotype showed up just a few times. The chain has TRBV29-1 and TRBJ1-1; D call uncertain. From germline, CDR1 is SQVTM and CDR2 ANQGSEA. CDR3 size: 14 residues. The V and J ends lost 6 bases and 3 bases respectively, with 17 bases between them. CDR3 in DNA: TGCAGCGTCGGTTTGAGGTCCGGGGACACTGAAGCTTTCTTT. It translates to CSVGLRSGDTEAFF.

The chain uses TRBV5-1 and TRBJ2-1; D is perhaps TRBD1 or TRBD2 (6 bases each). Trimming shortened V by 0 bases and J by 4 bases, and 11 bases separated the two germline ends. Germline values: CDR1 SGHRS, CDR2 YFSETQ. The CDR3 length is 15 residues. The CDR3 DNA reads as TGCGCCAGCAGCTTGGAAGGGGGGACTTACAATGAGCAGTTCTTC. Encoded protein: CASSLEGGTYNEQFF.

Concerning this clonotype itself: A read error is possible here, since a much larger clone lies one base away. The chain joins TRBV29-1 to TRBJ1-1; no reliable D call. The germline V gene encodes CDR1 SQVTM and CDR2 ANQGSEA. The CDR3 consists of 12 residues. The CDR3 sequence is CSVQSRGIEALF. CDR3 bases: TGCAGCGTGCAGAGCAGAGGGATTGAAGCTTTATTT.